These T cell receptor beta chains were read from a single sample in a study of shared clonotypes between healthy human individuals. Sequenced by immunoSEQ multiplex PCR; TCRdb stores in-frame clones only, minus some. The sample has over 800,000 clones, 80% to 95% seen once. The sequenced sample was naive CD8+ T cells sorted from blood. Receptors were obtained from a man between 25 and 39 years old in good health. The CDR3 runs from the conserved cysteine through the conserved F or W. A D gene is named only where the DNA matches it firmly. Clone size appears in some rows only: once, few, many, or a class for an expanded clone.

J	D	V	size	DNA	CDR3
TRBJ2-1	TRBD2	TRBV19	once	TGTGCCAGTACTGGGACTAGCGGCAATGAGCAGTTCTTC	CASTGTSGNEQFF
TRBJ1-3	-	TRBV28	once	TGTGCCAGCAGTTTAGATCTGGGGGCGGGAGGAAACACCATATATTTT	CASSLDLGAGGNTIYF
TRBJ1-2	TRBD1	TRBV6-1	-	TGTGCCAGCAGTGAAGAAGGGACAGGGGGCGGCTATGGCTACACCTTC	CASSEEGTGGGYGYTF
TRBJ1-1	-	TRBV28	-	TGTGCCAGCAGTTTGGGTGGTGATACTGAAGCTTTCTTT	CASSLGGDTEAFF
TRBJ2-1	TRBD1	TRBV14	-	TGTGCCAGCAGCCAAGGGGAAGCTTCGAGGACAGGTCCCTACAATGAGCAGTTCTTC	CASSQGEASRTGPYNEQFF
TRBJ2-2	-	TRBV7-8	-	TGTGCCAGCAGCTTAATGTCCAATTTCGCCGGGGAGCTGTTTTTT	CASSLMSNFAGELFF
TRBJ1-1	-	TRBV12-5	-	TGTGCTAGTGGTTTGGGGAGGGGGGTCTTCACTGAAGCTTTCTTT	CASGLGRGVFTEAFF
TRBJ2-3	-	TRBV11-2	-	TGTGCCAGCAGCCTCAGGGCTAGCACAGATACGCAGTATTTT	CASSLRASTDTQYF
TRBJ2-7	-	TRBV7-9	-	TGTGCCAGCAGCTTAACGGCAGGGTACTACGAGCAGTACTTC	CASSLTAGYYEQYF
TRBJ2-7	TRBD2	TRBV6-1	-	TGTGCCAGCAGTGAAACAGCCGTCCTAGCGGAGGACTACGAGCAGTACTTC	CASSETAVLAEDYEQYF
TRBJ2-7	TRBD2	TRBV6-6	-	TGTGCCAGCAGTTACCTTCCGGGAGGTCGGGAGCAGTACTTC	CASSYLPGGREQYF
TRBJ2-7	TRBD1	TRBV6-5	-	TGTGCCAGCAGTGACAGGGGTTTTTACGAGCAGTACTTC	CASSDRGFYEQYF
TRBJ2-1	TRBD2	TRBV29-1	once	TGCAGCGTTGAATGGACTAGCGGAGCCTACAATGAGCAGTTCTTC	CSVEWTSGAYNEQFF
TRBJ2-5	-	TRBV19	-	TGTGCCAGTAATGAGGGGGGGTACCAAGAGACCCAGTACTTC	CASNEGGYQETQYF
TRBJ1-2	TRBD1	TRBV5-1	-	TGCGCCAGCAGCTTGTGGACAGGGGATGCCTATGGCTACACCTTC	CASSLWTGDAYGYTF
TRBJ1-2	TRBD1	TRBV7-9	-	TGTGCCAGCAGCCCTCCCGGGACAGGCTCCGCTAACTATGGCTACACCTTC	CASSPPGTGSANYGYTF
TRBJ2-7	-	TRBV27	-	TGTGCCAGCGGCCCAGGACCGGGATACGAGCAGTACTTC	CASGPGPGYEQYF
TRBJ2-3	-	TRBV10-1	-	TGCGCCAGCAGTGACCCGCTAGCAGAGACGCAGTATTTT	CASSDPLAETQYF
TRBJ2-5	-	TRBV6-6	-	TGTGCCAGCAGTTACTCGACCGGGGGCCTGGAGACCCAGTACTTC	CASSYSTGGLETQYF
TRBJ2-5	TRBD1	TRBV4-1	-	TGCGCCAGCAGCCAAGAACCAGGGGGAGAGACCCAGTACTTC	CASSQEPGGETQYF
TRBJ2-5	TRBD2	TRBV13	once	TGTGCCAGCAGCCCCACCGGTAGCGGGAACCAAGAGACCCAGTACTTC	CASSPTGSGNQETQYF
TRBJ2-5	TRBD2	TRBV19	-	TGTGCCAGTAGTGGGTGGACTAGCGGGCAAGAGACCCAGTACTTC	CASSGWTSGQETQYF
TRBJ2-1	-	TRBV5-4	-	TGTGCCAGCAGCTTGGCGGACGGAAGTTCCTACAATGAGCAGTTCTTC	CASSLADGSSYNEQFF
TRBJ1-2	-	TRBV29-1	-	TGCAGCGTTGGATTCGTTCCCCCCAACTATGGCTACACCTTC	CSVGFVPPNYGYTF
TRBJ2-2	-	TRBV5-5	-	TGTGCCAGCAGCACACTTGAGGGGCTGAACACCGGGGAGCTGTTTTTT	CASSTLEGLNTGELFF
TRBJ2-1	TRBD2	TRBV11-2	-	TGTGCCAGCAGCTTAGAGCTAGCGGGGAACAATGAGCAGTTCTTC	CASSLELAGNNEQFF
TRBJ2-2	-	TRBV29-1	-	TGCAGCGTTGAAGGAGTGACGACGAACACCGGGGAGCTGTTTTTT	CSVEGVTTNTGELFF
TRBJ2-1	TRBD2	TRBV11-3	-	TGTGCCAGCAGCCCGGGGACTACGTTCTACAATGAGCAGTTCTTC	CASSPGTTFYNEQFF
TRBJ2-1	-	TRBV13	-	TGTGCCAGCAGCCTTAAATTCAATGAGCAGTTCTTC	CASSLKFNEQFF
TRBJ2-1	TRBD2	TRBV7-9	-	TGTGCCAGCAGCCTTATACTAGCGGCCCTACATGAGCAGTTCTTC	CASSLILAALHEQFF
TRBJ2-1	TRBD2	TRBV10-1	-	TGCGCCAGCAGTGACCCGTTCGGGGGGGGCTCCTACAATGAGCAGTTCTTC	CASSDPFGGGSYNEQFF
TRBJ2-2	-	TRBV28	-	TGTGCCAGCAGTATCGGGACTCTGAACACCGGGGAGCTGTTTTTT	CASSIGTLNTGELFF
TRBJ2-1	-	TRBV9	-	TGTGCCAGCAGCGTAGAAACAGGAGACTACAATGAGCAGTTCTTC	CASSVETGDYNEQFF
TRBJ2-1	-	TRBV5-4	-	TGTGCCAGCAGCTCCCCTGGCAACCGGGACCCAAATGAGCAGTTCTTC	CASSSPGNRDPNEQFF
TRBJ1-4	-	TRBV28	-	TGTGCCAGCAGTTTACCCCAGGGTGGCAACAATGAAAAACTGTTTTTT	CASSLPQGGNNEKLFF
TRBJ2-1	-	TRBV18	-	TGTGCCAGCTCACCAGAATTCCGGGGCAGGGCGAATGAGCAGTTCTTC	CASSPEFRGRANEQFF
TRBJ2-7	TRBD1	TRBV29-1	-	TGCAGCGTTGAATTTTCAGGGGGCCACTACGAGCAGTACTTC	CSVEFSGGHYEQYF
TRBJ2-3	-	TRBV6-1	-	TGTGCCAGCAGTGATAGGCGGCCGGGAATGATTTTCACAGATACGCAGTATTTT	CASSDRRPGMIFTDTQYF
TRBJ2-1	TRBD2	TRBV5-1	-	TGCGCCAGCAGCAAGATAGCGGGAGGCTATAACAATGAGCAGTTCTTC	CASSKIAGGYNNEQFF
TRBJ2-7	-	TRBV5-6	once	TGTGCCAGCAGCTTGCAAGCGAGCTATCCCTACGAGCAGTACTTC	CASSLQASYPYEQYF
TRBJ1-4	TRBD1	TRBV6-5	-	TGTGCCAGCAGTTACTACAATGACAGGGTAGGAGAAAAACTGTTTTTT	CASSYYNDRVGEKLFF
TRBJ1-5	-	TRBV27	few	TGTGCCAGCAGTTTATCTCGGTCTCAGCCCCAGCATTTT	CASSLSRSQPQHF
TRBJ2-2	-	TRBV11-2	-	TGTGCCAGCAGCTCCCCTAACACAGGGCCGTACACCGGGGAGCTGTTTTTT	CASSSPNTGPYTGELFF
TRBJ1-5	TRBD1	TRBV27	few	TGTGCCAGCAGTCAAGGGACAGGTCATCAGCCCCAGCATTTT	CASSQGTGHQPQHF
TRBJ2-7	-	TRBV4-1	-	TGCGCCAGCAGCCAAAACCAGGGAACCTACGAGCAGTACTTC	CASSQNQGTYEQYF
TRBJ2-3	-	TRBV29-1	once	TGCAGCGTTGAGGGCGTCGGAAGCACAGATACGCAGTATTTT	CSVEGVGSTDTQYF
TRBJ1-1	-	TRBV27	-	TGTGCCAGCAGCTCAGGGGTGGTACACACTGAAGCTTTCTTT	CASSSGVVHTEAFF
TRBJ1-1	-	TRBV7-8	-	TGTGCCAGCTCCAGGAAGACAGGCGAGTGGACTGAAGCTTTCTTT	CASSRKTGEWTEAFF
TRBJ2-1	TRBD2	TRBV6-1	-	TGTGCCAGCAGGGCGACTAGCGCCGAGCAGTTCTTC	CASRATSAEQFF
TRBJ2-1	-	TRBV28	-	TGTGCCAGCAGTTTTCGGGACTACAATGAGCAGTTCTTC	CASSFRDYNEQFF
TRBJ2-5	-	TRBV14	-	TGTGCCAGCAGCCAAGAGATAAGGCGAGGAGAGACCCAGTACTTC	CASSQEIRRGETQYF
TRBJ2-1	TRBD2	TRBV29-1	-	TGCAGCGTTGTAGCGGGAGGGCCCAATGAGCAGTTCTTC	CSVVAGGPNEQFF
TRBJ2-1	TRBD1	TRBV2	-	TGTGCCAGCAGTCGAGAGACAGGGGGACGGAATGAGCAGTTCTTC	CASSRETGGRNEQFF
TRBJ2-7	-	TRBV27	-	TGTGCCAGCAGCCGCGGACAGTCCTACGAGCAGTACTTC	CASSRGQSYEQYF
TRBJ2-1	TRBD2	TRBV5-1	-	TGCGCCAGCAGCCAAACGGGACTAGCGGTCCTAAGCTCCTACAATGAGCAGTTCTTC	CASSQTGLAVLSSYNEQFF
TRBJ2-7	-	TRBV6-5	-	TGTGCCAGCAGTTCGCTGAGCGCGGCCTACGAGCAGTACTTC	CASSSLSAAYEQYF
TRBJ2-7	-	TRBV30	-	TGTGCCTGGAGTGGACTTGAATTCTACGAGCAGTACTTC	CAWSGLEFYEQYF
TRBJ2-1	TRBD2	TRBV4-1	-	TGCGCCAGCAGCCAAGAGAGCGGGGGCTACAATGAGCAGTTCTTC	CASSQESGGYNEQFF
TRBJ2-3	TRBD2	TRBV28	-	TGTGCCAGCAGTCCCCGGCTAGCGGGAGGCGCCGTTACGCAGTATTTT	CASSPRLAGGAVTQYF
TRBJ2-1	-	TRBV7-6	-	TGTGCCAGCAGCACGTACAATGAGCAGTTCTTC	CASSTYNEQFF